What follows are 10 T cell receptor beta chains derived from one specimen sequenced in a study of tumor-infiltrating lymphocytes in primary liver carcinoma. Without any cell sorting, about 20-31 mg of bulk tissue yielded co-extracted RNA and DNA. Starting material of around 490 ng total RNA yielded TCR beta cDNA via a constant-region primer. Library construction for TCR beta comprised three nested multiplex PCR rounds performed with slightly modified ARM-PCR. The first two PCR rounds used TRBV1-TRBV30 forward primers with a C-beta reverse primer, about 10 cycles each. Each CDR3 protein gets one entry after TCRdb re-called the multiplex PCR reads with MiXCR. The table includes some 94,000 distinct CDR3 sequences, approximately 68% detected once. Material: liver tumor tissue from sampling region 5. Subset denoted: tumor region T5, tumor centre. These receptors were taken from a woman aged 55 to 70 with primary liver carcinoma and hepatitis B virus infection.

Note on this clonotype: Relative to the germline gene, one junction end is altered; a read error may explain this. This chain joins TRBV4-1 and TRBJ1-5, with D possibly matching TRBD1 (5 bases). CDR1 MGHRA and CDR2 YSYEKL come from the germline V gene. The CDR3 loop spans 15 amino acids. CDR3 coding DNA: TGCCCCAGCAGCCAAGTGATGGGGCTAATTCAGCCCCAGCATTTT. This codes for CPSSQVMGLIQPQHF.

This clonotype was detected once. Since no conserved phenylalanine or tryptophan closes the CDR3, a read error is the likely cause. This CDR3 reads CASSQGGQSGNIIYC. CDR3 nucleotide sequence: TGCGCCAGCAGCCAAGGGGGACAGTCTGGAAACATCATATATTGT. The chain couples TRBV4-2 to TRBJ1-3, with 7 bases lining up with TRBD1. Germline V lookup: CDR1 LGHNA, CDR2 YNFKEQ. This CDR3 has 15 residues.

This clonotype appeared many times. The CDR3 spells CATSDSLTSSDTQYF. The CDR3 region has the DNA TGTGCCACCAGTGATTCCCTTACTAGCTCGGATACGCAGTATTTT. The chain links TRBV24-1 to TRBJ2-3; D perhaps matches TRBD2 (6 bases). Germline CDR1 is KGHDR and CDR2 is SFDVKD. This CDR3 spans 15 amino acids. Deletions cut 2 bases from V and 6 bases from J, with 14 bases between.

Worth noting for this clonotype: Given a much more abundant clone one base away, this may be a read error. J is TRBJ1-2 and V is TRBV14; TRBD1 aligns across 10 bases. This CDR3 has 14 amino acids. The germline gives CDR1 SGHDN, CDR2 FVKESK. The CDR3 sequence is CASSAQGQGIGYIF. CDR3 in DNA: TGTGCCAGCAGCGCCCAGGGACAGGGGATCGGCTACATCTTC.

Turning to this clonotype: A much larger clone differs from this one at a single base, so this may be a read error. V gene TRBV29-1 combines with J gene TRBJ1-1; tentatively, D is TRBD1 (5 bases). Germline V lookup: CDR1 SQVTM, CDR2 ANQGSEA. The CDR3 loop spans 12 amino acids. CDR3 nucleotide sequence: TGCAGCGCCGTGGGGGGGACCACTGAAGCTTCCTTT. As protein: CSAVGGTTEASF.

This clonotype was counted ten times or more. V and J are TRBV7-8 and TRBJ2-1, with TRBD2 identical over 7 bases. CDR3 length: 16 amino acids. V lost 5 bases to trimming and J lost 7 bases; unmatched junction nucleotides: 14. CDR1 and CDR2 from the germline V gene are SGHVS and FQNEAQ. As DNA, the CDR3 is TGTGCCAGCAGCCCCCTGGGGAGCGGGATAAGGAATGAGCAGTTCTTC. Its protein product is CASSPLGSGIRNEQFF.

With regard to this clonotype: Compared with germline, one end of the junction differs, possibly owing to a read error. J is TRBJ2-1 and V is TRBV11-3; a weak D match, TRBD1 (5 bases). The germline gives CDR1 SGHNT, CDR2 YENEEA. The CDR3 extends over 13 amino acids. The CDR3 coding sequence is TGTGCCAGCAGCGCTGGGGCCTACTATGAGCAGTTCTTC. As protein: CASSAGAYYEQFF.

Only a few counts were recorded for this clonotype. This may come from a read error, since a much larger clone is one base off. The CDR3 region has the DNA TGCGCCAGCAACCAACCTCCAAAAACAGGGCGGGATGGCTACACCTTC. It is translated as CASNQPPKTGRDGYTF. The chain joins TRBV4-1 to TRBJ1-2; a weak D match, TRBD1 (6 bases). CDR1 MGHRA and CDR2 YSYEKL come from the germline V gene. The CDR3 loop spans 16 amino acids.

The chain couples TRBV2 to TRBJ1-6; 9 bases align to TRBD1. The trim removed 8 bases at V and 8 bases at J, leaving 16 bases unmatched. Germline CDR1 is SNHLY and CDR2 is FYNNEI. The CDR3 totals 17 residues. CDR3 in DNA: TGTGCCAGCCAAAGAAATGAGGGGACAGGGATGTATTCACCCCTCCACTTT. Amino acid sequence: CASQRNEGTGMYSPLHF.

On this clonotype: Germline is not matched at one junction end, which may reflect a read error. CDR3 coding DNA: TGTGCCAGCAGTTCACTCAACAAGAACTATGGCTATACCTTC. This translates into CASSSLNKNYGYTF. The chain recombines TRBV28 with TRBJ1-2; D gene ambiguous. This CDR3 contains 14 residues. The germline gives CDR1 MDHEN, CDR2 SYDVKM.